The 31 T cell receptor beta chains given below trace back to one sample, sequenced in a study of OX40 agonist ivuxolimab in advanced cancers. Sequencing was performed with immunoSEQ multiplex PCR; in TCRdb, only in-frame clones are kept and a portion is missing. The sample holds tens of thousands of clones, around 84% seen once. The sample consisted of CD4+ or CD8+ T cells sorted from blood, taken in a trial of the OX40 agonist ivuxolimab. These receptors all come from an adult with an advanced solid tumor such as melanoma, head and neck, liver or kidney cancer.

The CDR3 loop is CASSPSGRDTQYF. The CDR3 region has the DNA TGTGCCAGCAGCCCGTCAGGGCGAGATACGCAGTATTTT. V is TRBV7-9 and J is TRBJ2-3, with D tentatively TRBD1 (5 bases). The CDR3 is 13 residues long. Looked up from germline, CDR1 is SEHNR and CDR2 is FQNEAQ (reference sequence). V was clipped by 5 bases and J by 5 bases, with 11 bases between them.

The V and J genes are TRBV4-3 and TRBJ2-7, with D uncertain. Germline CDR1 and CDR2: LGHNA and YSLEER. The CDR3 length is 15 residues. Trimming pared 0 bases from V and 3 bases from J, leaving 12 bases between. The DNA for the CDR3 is TGCGCCAGCAGCCAAGAAAGTGGCGGTTTCTACGAGCAGTACTTC. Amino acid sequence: CASSQESGGFYEQYF.

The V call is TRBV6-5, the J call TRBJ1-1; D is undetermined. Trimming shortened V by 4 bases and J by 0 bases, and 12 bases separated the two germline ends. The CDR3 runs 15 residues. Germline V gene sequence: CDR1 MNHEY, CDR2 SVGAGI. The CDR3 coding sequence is TGTGCCAGCAGTTTCTCGTTTGAGATGAACACTGAAGCTTTCTTT. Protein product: CASSFSFEMNTEAFF.

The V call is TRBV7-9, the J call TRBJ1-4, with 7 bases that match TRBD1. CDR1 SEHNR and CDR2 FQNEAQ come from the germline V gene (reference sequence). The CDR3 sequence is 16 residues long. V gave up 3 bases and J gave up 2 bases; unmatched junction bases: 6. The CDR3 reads CASSFRQGRTNEKLFF. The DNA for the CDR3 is TGTGCCAGCAGCTTTCGACAGGGTCGCACTAATGAAAAACTGTTTTTT.

CDR3: CASSYGTGNEKLFF. The CDR3 nucleotides are TGTGCCAGCAGCTACGGGACAGGGAATGAAAAACTGTTTTTT. The chain recombines TRBV7-9 with TRBJ1-4, with 9 positions matching TRBD1. The length of the CDR3 is 14 residues. Germline V lookup: CDR1 SEHNR, CDR2 FQNEAQ (reference sequence). J gave up 5 bases and V 4 bases, and 2 bases lay outside the gene matches.

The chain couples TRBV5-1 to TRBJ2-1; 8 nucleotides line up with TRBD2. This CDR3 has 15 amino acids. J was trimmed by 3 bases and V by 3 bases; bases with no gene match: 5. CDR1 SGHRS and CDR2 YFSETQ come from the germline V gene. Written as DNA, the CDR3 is TGCGCCAGCAGCTCTAGCGGGTCAAACTACAATGAGCAGTTCTTC. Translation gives CASSSSGSNYNEQFF.

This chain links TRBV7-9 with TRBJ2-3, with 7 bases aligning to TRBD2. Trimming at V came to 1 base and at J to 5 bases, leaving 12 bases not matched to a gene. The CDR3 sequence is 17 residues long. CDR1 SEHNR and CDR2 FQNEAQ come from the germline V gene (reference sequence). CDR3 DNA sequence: TGTGCCAGCAGCTTAGGGTTAACTAGCGAGATCCGAGATACGCAGTATTTT. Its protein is CASSLGLTSEIRDTQYF.

As DNA, the CDR3 is TGTGCCAGCAGCCCATGGACCCCAACCTGGCCGAACGAGCAGTACTTC. Its protein product is CASSPWTPTWPNEQYF. The chain combines TRBV7-9 with TRBJ2-5; D gene uncertain. The closer fit of TRBJ2-7 to the DNA end suggests the J call may be wrong. Germline loops: CDR1 SEHNR, CDR2 FQNEAQ (reference sequence). The CDR3 has 16 amino acids.

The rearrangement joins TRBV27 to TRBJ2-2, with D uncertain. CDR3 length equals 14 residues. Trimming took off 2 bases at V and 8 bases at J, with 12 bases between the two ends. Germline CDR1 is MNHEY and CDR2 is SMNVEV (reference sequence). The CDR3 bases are TGTGCCAGCAGTTTAAGGACCCCACCGGGGGAGCTGTTTTTT. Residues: CASSLRTPPGELFF.

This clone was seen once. In DNA, the CDR3 is TGTGCCAGCAGCTTATACCGGGAGGGCCGCAATGAGCAGTTCTTC. Its translation: CASSLYREGRNEQFF. The chain recombines TRBV7-3 with TRBJ2-1; 8 nucleotides match TRBD2. The V gene end was trimmed by 2 bases and the J gene end by 6 bases; junction bases not matched to a gene: 6. This CDR3 contains 15 residues. Per the germline V gene, CDR1 is SGHTA and CDR2 is FQGTGA.

The CDR3 region is CASVPSGSTDTQYF. The CDR3 DNA reads TGTGCCAGCGTACCCTCGGGGAGCACAGATACGCAGTATTTT. The rearrangement uses TRBV18 and TRBJ2-3, with a possible D match to TRBD2 (5 bases). This CDR3 region has 14 residues. Germline V gives CDR1 KGHSH, CDR2 LQKENI. V was shortened by 8 bases and J by 0 bases, with 12 bases between the two germline ends.

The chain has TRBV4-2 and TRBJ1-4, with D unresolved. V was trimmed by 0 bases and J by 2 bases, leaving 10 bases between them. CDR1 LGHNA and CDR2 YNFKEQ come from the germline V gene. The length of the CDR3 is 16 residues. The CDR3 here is CASSQDLRVTNEKLFF. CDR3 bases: TGTGCCAGCAGCCAAGACCTTAGGGTTACTAATGAAAAACTGTTTTTT.

DNA of the CDR3: TGTGCCAGCAGCCAGGGATCGAACCAAGGTTCACCCCTCCACTTT. The encoded protein is CASSQGSNQGSPLHF. The V gene is TRBV7-8, the J gene TRBJ1-6, with D tentatively TRBD1 (5 bases). Germline-derived CDR1 and CDR2 are SGHVS and FQNEAQ. CDR3 length: 15 amino acids. Trimming removed 5 bases from V and 9 bases from J, with 17 bases in between.

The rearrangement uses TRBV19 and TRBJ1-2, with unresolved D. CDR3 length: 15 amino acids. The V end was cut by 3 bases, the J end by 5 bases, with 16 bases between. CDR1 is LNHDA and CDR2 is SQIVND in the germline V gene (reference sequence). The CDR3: CASSMMPPLPYGYTF. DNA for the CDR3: TGTGCCAGTAGTATGATGCCCCCCCTTCCTTATGGCTACACCTTC.

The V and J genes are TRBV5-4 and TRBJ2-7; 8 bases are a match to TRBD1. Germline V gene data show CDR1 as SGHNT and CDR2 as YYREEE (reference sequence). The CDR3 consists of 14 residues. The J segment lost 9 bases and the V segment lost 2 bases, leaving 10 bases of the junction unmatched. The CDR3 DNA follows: TGTGCCAGCAGCTTTCGGACAGGGTCCGAAGGGCAGTACTTC. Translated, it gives CASSFRTGSEGQYF.

The chain's CDR3 is CASSEEWGTAYGYTF. The CDR3 nucleotides read TGTGCCAGCAGTGAAGAGTGGGGGACAGCTTATGGCTACACCTTC. The V call is TRBV6-1, the J call TRBJ1-2, with 7 bases lining up with TRBD1. The CDR3 consists of 15 residues. Germline V lookup: CDR1 MNHNS, CDR2 SASEGT. V trimming: 1 base; J trimming: 5 bases; junction bases outside the gene matches: 7.

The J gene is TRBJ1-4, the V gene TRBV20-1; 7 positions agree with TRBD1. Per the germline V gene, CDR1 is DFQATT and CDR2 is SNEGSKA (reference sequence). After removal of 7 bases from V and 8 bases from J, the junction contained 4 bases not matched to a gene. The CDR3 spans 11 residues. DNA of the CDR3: TGCAGTGGAACACAGGGGGAAAAACTGTTTTTT. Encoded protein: CSGTQGEKLFF.

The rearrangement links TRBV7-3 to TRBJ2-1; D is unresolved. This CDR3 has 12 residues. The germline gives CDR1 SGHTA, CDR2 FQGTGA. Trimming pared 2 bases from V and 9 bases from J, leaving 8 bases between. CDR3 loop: CASSLDWGEQFF. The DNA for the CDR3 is TGTGCCAGCAGCTTAGATTGGGGTGAGCAGTTCTTC. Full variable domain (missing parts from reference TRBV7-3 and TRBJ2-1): GAGVSQTPSNKVTEKGKYVELRCDPISGHTALYWYRQSLGQGPEFLIYFQGTGAADDSGLPNDRFFAVRPEGSVSTLKIQRTERGDSAVYLCASSLDWGEQFFGPGTRLTVL.

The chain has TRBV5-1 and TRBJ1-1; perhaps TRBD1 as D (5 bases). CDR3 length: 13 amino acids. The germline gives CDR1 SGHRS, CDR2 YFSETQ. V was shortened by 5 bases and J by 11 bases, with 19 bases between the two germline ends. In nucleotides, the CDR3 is TGCGCCAGCAGGGGGGAGGGTGCAACTAACGCTTTCTTT. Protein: CASRGEGATNAFF.

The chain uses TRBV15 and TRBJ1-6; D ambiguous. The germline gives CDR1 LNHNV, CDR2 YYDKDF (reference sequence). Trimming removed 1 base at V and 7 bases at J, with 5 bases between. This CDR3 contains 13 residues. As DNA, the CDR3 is TGTGCCACCAGCAGAGTGGGAAATTCACCCCTCCACTTT. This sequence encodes CATSRVGNSPLHF. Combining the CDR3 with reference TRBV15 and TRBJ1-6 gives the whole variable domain DAMVIQNPRYQVTQFGKPVTLSCSQTLNHNVMYWYQQKSSQAPKLLFHYYDKDFNNEADTPDNFQSRRPNTSFCFLDIRSPGLGDTAMYLCATSRVGNSPLHFGNGTRLTVT.

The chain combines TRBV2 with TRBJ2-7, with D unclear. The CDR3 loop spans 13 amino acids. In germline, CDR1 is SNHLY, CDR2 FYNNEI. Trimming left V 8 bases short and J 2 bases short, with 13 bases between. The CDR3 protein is CASGPPGPYEQYF. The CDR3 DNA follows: TGTGCCAGCGGCCCTCCGGGCCCCTACGAGCAGTACTTC. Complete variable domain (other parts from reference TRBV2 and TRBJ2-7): EPEVTQTPSHQVTQMGQEVILRCVPISNHLYFYWYRQILGQKVEFLVSFYNNEISEKSEIFDDQFSVERPDGSNFTLKIRSTKLEDSAMYFCASGPPGPYEQYFGPGTRLTVT.

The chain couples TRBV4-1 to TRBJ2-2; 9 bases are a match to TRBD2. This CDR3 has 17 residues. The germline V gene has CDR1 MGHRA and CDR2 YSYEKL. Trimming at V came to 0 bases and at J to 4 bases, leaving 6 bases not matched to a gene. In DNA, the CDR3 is TGCGCCAGCAGCCAAGAACCCTCAGCGGGGGGCACCGGGGAGCTGTTTTTT. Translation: CASSQEPSAGGTGELFF.

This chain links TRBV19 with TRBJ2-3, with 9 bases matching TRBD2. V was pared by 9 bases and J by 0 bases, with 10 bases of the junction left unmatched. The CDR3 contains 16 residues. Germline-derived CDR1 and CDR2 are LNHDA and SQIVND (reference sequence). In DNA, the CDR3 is TGTGCCAGCAGACATAGCGGGGGAGGTAGCACAGATACGCAGTATTTT. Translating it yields CASRHSGGGSTDTQYF. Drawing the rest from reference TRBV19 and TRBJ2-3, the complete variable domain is DGGITQSPKYLFRKEGQNVTLSCEQNLNHDAMYWYRQDPGQGLRLIYYSQIVNDFQKGDIAEGYSVSREKKESFPLTVTSAQKNPTAFYLCASRHSGGGSTDTQYFGPGTRLTVL.

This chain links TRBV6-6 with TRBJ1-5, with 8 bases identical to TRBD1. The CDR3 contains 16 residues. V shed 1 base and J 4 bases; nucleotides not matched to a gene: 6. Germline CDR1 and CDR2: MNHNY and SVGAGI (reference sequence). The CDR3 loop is CASSYLGQGANQPQHF. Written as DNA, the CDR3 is TGTGCCAGCAGTTACTTGGGGCAGGGGGCTAATCAGCCCCAGCATTTT.

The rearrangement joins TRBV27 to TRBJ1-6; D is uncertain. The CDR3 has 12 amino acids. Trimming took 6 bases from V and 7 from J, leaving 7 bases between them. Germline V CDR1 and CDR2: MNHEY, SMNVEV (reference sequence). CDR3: CASRIQNSPLHF. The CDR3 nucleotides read TGTGCCAGCAGGATACAGAATTCACCCCTCCACTTT.

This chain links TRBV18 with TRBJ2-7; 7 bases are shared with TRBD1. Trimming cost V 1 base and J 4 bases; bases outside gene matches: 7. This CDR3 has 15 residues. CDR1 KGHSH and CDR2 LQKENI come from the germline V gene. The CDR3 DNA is TGTGCCAGCTCACCACAATCACAGGGGCAGTACGAGCAGTACTTC. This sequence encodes CASSPQSQGQYEQYF.

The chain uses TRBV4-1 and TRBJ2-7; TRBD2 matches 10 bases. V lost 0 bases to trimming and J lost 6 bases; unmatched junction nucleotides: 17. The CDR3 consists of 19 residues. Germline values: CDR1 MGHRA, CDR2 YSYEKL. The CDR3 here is CASSQDLSLLAGVGIEQYF. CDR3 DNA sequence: TGCGCCAGCAGCCAAGATCTTAGCCTGCTAGCGGGGGTGGGTATCGAGCAGTACTTC.

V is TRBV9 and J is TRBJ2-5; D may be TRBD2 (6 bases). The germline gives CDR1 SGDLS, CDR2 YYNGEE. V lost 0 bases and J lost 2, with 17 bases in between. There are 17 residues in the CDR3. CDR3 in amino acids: CASSVAVGGPFQETQYF. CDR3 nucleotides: TGTGCCAGCAGCGTAGCTGTGGGGGGACCCTTTCAAGAGACCCAGTACTTC.

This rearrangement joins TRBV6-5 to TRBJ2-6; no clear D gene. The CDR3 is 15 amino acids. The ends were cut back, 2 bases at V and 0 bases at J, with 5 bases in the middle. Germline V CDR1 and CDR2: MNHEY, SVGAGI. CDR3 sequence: CASSYDFSGANVLTF. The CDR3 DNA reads TGTGCCAGCAGTTACGATTTCTCTGGGGCCAACGTCCTGACTTTC.

The CDR3: CATSREGPGETVVTNEKLFF. CDR3 nucleotides: TGTGCCACCAGCAGAGAAGGTCCAGGGGAAACGGTGGTCACTAATGAAAAACTGTTTTTT. The V and J genes are TRBV15 and TRBJ1-4, with a weak D call TRBD1 (6 bases). The CDR3 spans 20 residues. V lost 0 bases to trimming and J lost 2 bases, with 22 bases between them. Germline CDR1 LNHNV, CDR2 YYDKDF (reference sequence).

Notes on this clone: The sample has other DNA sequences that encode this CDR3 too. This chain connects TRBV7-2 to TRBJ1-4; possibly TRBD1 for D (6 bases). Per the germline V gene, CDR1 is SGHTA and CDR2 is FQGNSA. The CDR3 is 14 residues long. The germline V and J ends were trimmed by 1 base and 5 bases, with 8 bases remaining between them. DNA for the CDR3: TGTGCCAGCAGCTTAGGGACAGAAAATGAAAAACTGTTTTTT. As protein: CASSLGTENEKLFF.